The subject of this entry is one TCR beta chain. Its cognate antigen has yet to be identified. Per-base qualities were not stored, and no clone one base away is much larger. The germline V gene encodes CDR1 SQVTM and CDR2 ANQGSEA. The CDR3 holds 13 amino acids from the cysteine to the phenylalanine. Only CDR3 DNA is held: 39 bases, read in frame from base 1. V loses 5 bases at its end and J loses 0 bases; junction bases beyond the gene matches: 4. The record originates from a study of blood T cell repertoires in COVID-19 (dated by TCRdb to 2018 to 2020). Background on the whole study: Samples covering the acute and convalescent phases of COVID-19 were provided by collaborators in the United States, Italy and Spain. The samples were drawn from the first 160 participants of the ongoing ImmuneRACE study and from 950 to 1,500 subjects provided by 6 global collaborators. A de-identified subject ID, COVID-19 status, age in years and sex were almost always included in the sample metadata. Where available, HLA class I and class II types were obtained from metadata supplied by the sample provider rather than from assay-based typing. The material from the prospective study consisted of cDNA or gDNA derived from T cells, B-cell-depleted T cells, or PBMCs. A freely available public database, intended as a resource for researchers studying the immune response to SARS-CoV-2, is where the repertoires were released. The dataset comprised deeply sampled blood TCRbeta repertoires from subjects exposed to, actively infected with, or recovered from COVID-19.

Broader findings and caveats from the paper: How much clinical and demographic metadata was included differed by source and by participant, and the metadata was provided uncurated.

Collaborating institutions collected whole blood in K2EDTA tubes following their own protocols. For TCRbeta analysis, collaborators shipped samples in one of three forms: frozen whole blood, isolated PBMCs, or DNA extracted from either of those sample types. TCRbeta CDR3 regions were amplified from genomic DNA by means of the immunoSEQ Assay, a bias-controlled multiplex PCR. Regarding the original processing steps: The number of nucleated cells in each sample was estimated from the amplification of reference gene primers within the assay. Sequence reads were collapsed and filtered to measure the absolute abundance of every unique TCRbeta CDR3 rearrangement. For each sample, productive Simpson clonality was calculated as the square root of Simpson's diversity index across productive rearrangements. Not all clones reach the TCRdb copy of this immuneACCESS table, which keeps in-frame sequences only. Checked studies attribute under half of the gap to unresolved V genes and leave the rest unexplained. The D gene and trimming were derived from the DNA, and the V and J assignments and clone size from that table. Recorded for this sample are over 130,000 clones; 75% to 90% of them occurred a single time. About 4% of the sample belongs to the ten largest clones.

Recombination linked TRBV29-1 to TRBJ2-7; 7 of the junction bases match TRBD1. Sample: peripheral blood. This TCR came from a woman over 75 with acute or convalescent COVID-19. The DNA sequence is given as TGCAGCGTTATCCGGGACAGCTCCTACGAGCAGTACTTC. Translated, it gives CSVIRDSSYEQYF.